This T cell receptor (beta chain) was sequenced during a study of shared clonotypes between healthy human individuals. Overall study context: The cohort had two women and a few men, ages 18 to 49.

Overall study findings and caveats: The authors sampled blood alone, and tissue repertoires likely differ. Since donors were few, the genetic and exposure-history diversity represented was limited.

For every subset, genomic DNA was evenly distributed across several immunoSEQ plates. The assay was immunoSEQ multiplex PCR, and TCRdb's table has in-frame clones only and misses some. Altogether 400,000 to 550,000 clones are present, around three quarters being singletons, with the ten largest covering about 12%. Trimming took 7 bases from V and 4 from J, leaving 13 bases between them. Germline V gives CDR1 WSHSY, CDR2 SAAADI. This CDR3 spans 13 amino acids. This clone was seen a handful of times. The antigen is undetermined. The V call is TRBV10-2, the J call TRBJ1-2; D perhaps matches TRBD1 (5 bases). Source material: PBMCs. The sequence was obtained from a woman between 40 and 55 years old in good health. Some clones in this sample may be carry-over from other donors' samples. This CDR3 reads CASTEGQAYGYTF. Here the CDR3 DNA reads TGCGCCAGCACCGAGGGGCAGGCCTATGGCTACACCTTC.